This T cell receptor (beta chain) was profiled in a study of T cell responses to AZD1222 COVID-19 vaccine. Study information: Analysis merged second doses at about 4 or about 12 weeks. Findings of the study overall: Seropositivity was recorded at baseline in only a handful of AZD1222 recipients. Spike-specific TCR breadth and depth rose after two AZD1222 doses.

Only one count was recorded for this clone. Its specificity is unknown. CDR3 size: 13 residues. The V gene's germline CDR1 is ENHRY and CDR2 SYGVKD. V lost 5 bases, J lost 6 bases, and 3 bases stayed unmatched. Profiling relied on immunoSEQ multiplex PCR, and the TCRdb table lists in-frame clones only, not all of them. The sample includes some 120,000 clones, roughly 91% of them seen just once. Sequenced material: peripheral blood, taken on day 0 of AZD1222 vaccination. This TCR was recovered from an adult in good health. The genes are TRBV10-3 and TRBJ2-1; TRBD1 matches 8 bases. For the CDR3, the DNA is TGTGCCATCAGTACCGACAGGGGCAATGAGCAGTTCTTC. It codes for CAISTDRGNEQFF.